These 10 T cell receptor beta chains were sequenced from one sample in a study of T-cell reconstitution after alpha-beta-depleted transplantation in children. Unique molecular identifiers were used in preparing the TCRbeta library. TCRdb ran MiXCR on the PCR reads and lists one entry per CDR3 protein. The table records just under 550,000 distinct CDR3 sequences, around 17% of them present only once. The sample was PBMCs from the stem cell graft donor, taken from the stem cell graft. All receptors come from a human donor who donated a stem cell graft to a child with acute lymphoblastic leukemia.

This clonotype was detected a few times. The genes are TRBV20-1 and TRBJ1-5, with D unclear. Germline lookup yields CDR1 DFQATT and CDR2 SNEGSKA (reference sequence). The germline V and J ends were trimmed by 0 bases and 0 bases, with 18 bases remaining between them. This CDR3 has 18 amino acids. CDR3 residues: CSARERAKDIDSNQPQHF. Written as DNA, the CDR3 is TGCAGTGCTAGAGAGAGAGCAAAAGACATAGATAGCAATCAGCCCCAGCATTTT.

The table lists this clonotype with many counts. The CDR3 reads CASSRDEKLFF. In DNA, the CDR3 is TGTGCCAGCAGTCGGGATGAAAAACTGTTTTTT. The chain uses TRBV12-3 or TRBV12-4 and TRBJ1-4; no clear D gene. V was clipped by 5 bases and J by 6 bases, with 4 bases between them. The CDR3 has 11 residues.

This clonotype was counted many times. The V gene is TRBV6-2 or TRBV6-3, the J gene TRBJ2-7; the match to TRBD2 covers 7 bases. Germline CDR1 is MNHEY and CDR2 is SVGEGT. V lost 7 bases to trimming and J lost 6 bases; unmatched junction nucleotides: 6. This CDR3 spans 12 amino acids. Here the CDR3 reads CASTLWGGEQYF. The CDR3 DNA is TGTGCCAGCACCCTCTGGGGGGGCGAGCAGTACTTC.

The rearrangement uses TRBV13 and TRBJ2-7; possible D gene TRBD2, 6 bases. Germline CDR1 is PRHDT and CDR2 is FYEKMQ (reference sequence). CDR3 length: 16 amino acids. V was pared by 2 bases and J by 3 bases, with 17 bases between. The CDR3 region has the DNA TGTGCCAGCAGCTTAACTCGGGACTCTATAAGCTACGAGCAGTACTTC. Residues: CASSLTRDSISYEQYF.

This chain connects TRBV5-1 to TRBJ2-7; D remains ambiguous. The length of the CDR3 is 14 residues. Deletions cut 2 bases from V and 4 bases from J, with 13 bases between. Per the germline V gene, CDR1 is SGHRS and CDR2 is YFSETQ. The CDR3 coding sequence is TGCGCCAGCAGCTTTGAAGAGCCCCCTTACGAGCAGTACTTC. Its protein is CASSFEEPPYEQYF.

About this clonotype: A read error may account for a junction end that differs from germline. The rearrangement uses TRBV3-1 and TRBJ2-7, with 7 bases aligning to TRBD2. Germline assignment: CDR1 LGHDT and CDR2 YNNKEL (reference sequence). The CDR3 is 13 amino acids. The CDR3 region is CSSSGTQKYEQYF. Written as DNA, the CDR3 is TGTTCCAGCAGCGGGACCCAAAAATACGAGCAGTACTTC.

The chain combines TRBV7-9 with TRBJ1-5; D unclear. Per germline, CDR1 SEHNR and CDR2 FQNEAQ (reference sequence). There are 12 residues in the CDR3. V lost 3 bases to trimming and J lost 6 bases, with 6 bases between them. CDR3 protein: CASSFIGQPQHF. DNA of the CDR3: TGTGCCAGCAGCTTCATAGGTCAGCCCCAGCATTTT.

V gene TRBV19 combines with J gene TRBJ1-5; D remains ambiguous. Looked up from germline, CDR1 is LNHDA and CDR2 is SQIVND (reference sequence). Trimming took 2 bases from V and 7 from J, leaving 12 bases between them. CDR3 length equals 14 residues. CDR3 region: CASSILGEWQPQHF. In nucleotides, the CDR3 is TGTGCCAGTAGTATACTTGGAGAGTGGCAGCCCCAGCATTTT.

The chain couples TRBV5-1 to TRBJ2-1; 8 nucleotides match TRBD2. Germline trimming cut 6 bases from V and 9 bases from J; bases unmatched to any gene: 11. Germline CDR1 reads SGHRS; CDR2 reads YFSETQ. CDR3 length: 14 amino acids. For the CDR3, the DNA is TGCGCCAGCACCTTCGGGACGGGGGGGAGTGAGCAGTTCTTC. Amino acids: CASTFGTGGSEQFF. The full variable domain, with the rest looked up from reference TRBV5-1 and TRBJ2-1, is KAGVTQTPRYLIKTRGQQVTLSCSPISGHRSVSWYQQTPGQGLQFLFEYFSETQRNKGNFPGRFSGRQFSNSRSEMNVSTLELGDSALYLCASTFGTGGSEQFFGPGTRLTVL.

This clonotype was recorded a few times. The rearrangement links TRBV7-9 to TRBJ2-2; no clear D. CDR1 and CDR2 (germline): SEHNR, FQNEAQ (reference sequence). The germline V and J ends were trimmed by 1 base and 6 bases, with 3 bases remaining between them. The CDR3 has 12 residues. The CDR3 reads CASSLEPGELFF. CDR3 DNA: TGTGCCAGCAGCTTAGAACCCGGGGAGCTGTTTTTT.